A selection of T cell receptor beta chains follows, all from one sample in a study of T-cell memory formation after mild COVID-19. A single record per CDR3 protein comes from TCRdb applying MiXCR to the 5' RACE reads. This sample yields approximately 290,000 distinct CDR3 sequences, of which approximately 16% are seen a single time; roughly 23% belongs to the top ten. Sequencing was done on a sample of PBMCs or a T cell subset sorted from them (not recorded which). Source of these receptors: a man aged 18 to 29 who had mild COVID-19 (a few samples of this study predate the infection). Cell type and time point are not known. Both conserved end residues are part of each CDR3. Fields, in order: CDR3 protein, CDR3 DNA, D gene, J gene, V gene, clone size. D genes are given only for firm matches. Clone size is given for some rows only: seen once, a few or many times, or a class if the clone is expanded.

CDR3aa: CASSLQVGDEQYF
CDR3nt: TGCGCCAGCAGCTTACAGGTAGGCGACGAGCAGTACTTC
d_gene: NA
j_gene: TRBJ2-7
v_gene: TRBV5-1
abundance: NA

CDR3aa: CASKGQGLGYGYTF
CDR3nt: TGTGCCAGCAAAGGGCAGGGGCTCGGCTATGGCTACACCTTC
d_gene: NA
j_gene: TRBJ1-2
v_gene: TRBV25-1
abundance: NA

CDR3aa: CASSLMEESETQYF
CDR3nt: TGTGCCAGCAGCTTAATGGAGGAATCAGAGACCCAGTACTTC
d_gene: NA
j_gene: TRBJ2-5
v_gene: TRBV7-9
abundance: NA

CDR3aa: CATATGTRTDTQYF
CDR3nt: TGTGCCACCGCAACCGGGACCCGCACAGATACGCAGTATTTT
d_gene: NA
j_gene: TRBJ2-3
v_gene: TRBV24-1
abundance: NA

CDR3aa: CASSRPTGVGTGELFF
CDR3nt: TGTGCCAGCAGCCGCCCGACAGGGGTCGGCACCGGGGAGCTGTTTTTT
d_gene: TRBD1
j_gene: TRBJ2-2
v_gene: TRBV4-2
abundance: NA

CDR3aa: CASRRDRGLVGELFF
CDR3nt: TGTGCCAGCAGACGAGACAGGGGGCTTGTCGGGGAGCTGTTTTTT
d_gene: TRBD1
j_gene: TRBJ2-2
v_gene: TRBV11-2
abundance: NA

CDR3aa: CASSLEGQGIGYTF
CDR3nt: TGCGCCAGCAGCTTGGAGGGACAGGGGATCGGCTACACCTTC
d_gene: TRBD1
j_gene: TRBJ1-2
v_gene: TRBV5-1
abundance: few

CDR3aa: CASSLGGSYTDTQYF
CDR3nt: TGTGCCAGCAGCTTAGGAGGCAGTTATACAGATACGCAGTATTTT
d_gene: NA
j_gene: TRBJ2-3
v_gene: TRBV7-9
abundance: few

CDR3aa: CASSQNRGDYGYTF
CDR3nt: TGTGCCAGCAGCCAAAATAGGGGAGACTATGGCTACACCTTC
d_gene: NA
j_gene: TRBJ1-2
v_gene: TRBV7-2
abundance: few

CDR3aa: CASSEAYYGYTF
CDR3nt: TGTGCCAGCAGTGAAGCGTACTATGGCTACACCTTC
d_gene: NA
j_gene: TRBJ1-2
v_gene: TRBV6-1
abundance: few

CDR3aa: CASSPGGFSAGNTIYF
CDR3nt: TGTGCCAGCAGTCCCGGCGGCTTCTCGGCTGGAAACACCATATATTTT
d_gene: NA
j_gene: TRBJ1-3
v_gene: TRBV6-6
abundance: few

CDR3aa: CASSVEEGWRSPLHF
CDR3nt: TGTGCCAGCAGCGTAGAGGAGGGTTGGAGATCACCCCTCCACTTT
d_gene: NA
j_gene: TRBJ1-6
v_gene: TRBV9
abundance: NA

CDR3aa: CASSLYDRANYGYTF
CDR3nt: TGTGCCAGCAGCCTCTACGACAGGGCCAACTATGGCTACACCTTC
d_gene: TRBD1
j_gene: TRBJ1-2
v_gene: TRBV9
abundance: NA

CDR3aa: CAIQDADTQYF
CDR3nt: TGTGCCATCCAGGATGCAGATACGCAGTATTTT
d_gene: NA
j_gene: TRBJ2-3
v_gene: TRBV10-3
abundance: NA

CDR3aa: CASSPRVGIGYTF
CDR3nt: TGTGCCAGCAGTCCCCGCGTTGGTATTGGCTACACCTTC
d_gene: NA
j_gene: TRBJ1-2
v_gene: TRBV6-5
abundance: few

CDR3aa: CSARDFLGGRNTGELFF
CDR3nt: TGCAGTGCTAGAGATTTCTTAGGGGGGAGGAACACCGGGGAGCTGTTTTTT
d_gene: NA
j_gene: TRBJ2-2
v_gene: TRBV20-1
abundance: few

CDR3aa: CASSQGRWGETQYF
CDR3nt: TGTGCCAGCAGCCAAGGGCGCTGGGGAGAGACCCAGTACTTC
d_gene: NA
j_gene: TRBJ2-5
v_gene: TRBV3-1
abundance: few

CDR3aa: CASSYLRDRYTEAFF
CDR3nt: TGTGCCAGCAGCTACCTAAGGGACAGGTACACTGAAGCTTTCTTT
d_gene: TRBD1
j_gene: TRBJ1-1
v_gene: TRBV11-2
abundance: few

CDR3aa: CASSLRQPNEKLFF
CDR3nt: TGTGCCAGCTCTCTGCGACAGCCTAATGAAAAACTGTTTTTT
d_gene: NA
j_gene: TRBJ1-4
v_gene: TRBV18
abundance: many

CDR3aa: CASSLGLGVAKNIQYF
CDR3nt: TGTGCCAGCAGCTTAGGATTAGGGGTGGCCAAAAACATTCAGTACTTC
d_gene: NA
j_gene: TRBJ2-4
v_gene: TRBV11-2
abundance: NA

CDR3aa: CASSSTSRQANYGYTF
CDR3nt: TGTGCCAGCAGCTCTACCTCCAGACAGGCTAACTATGGCTACACCTTC
d_gene: NA
j_gene: TRBJ1-2
v_gene: TRBV6-6
abundance: NA

CDR3aa: CASSQPQGSTDTQYF
CDR3nt: TGTGCCAGCAGCCAGCCCCAGGGGAGCACAGATACGCAGTATTTT
d_gene: NA
j_gene: TRBJ2-3
v_gene: TRBV3-1
abundance: NA

CDR3aa: CASSQTRPGGHEQYF
CDR3nt: TGCGCCAGCAGCCAAACTCGGCCAGGGGGCCACGAGCAGTACTTC
d_gene: TRBD1
j_gene: TRBJ2-7
v_gene: TRBV4-3
abundance: NA

CDR3aa: CSVEFSGSYGYTF
CDR3nt: TGCAGCGTTGAATTTTCCGGAAGCTATGGCTACACCTTC
d_gene: NA
j_gene: TRBJ1-2
v_gene: TRBV29-1
abundance: few

CDR3aa: CASSFGTSGVIYEQYF
CDR3nt: TGCGCCAGCAGCTTTGGGACTAGCGGGGTAATCTACGAGCAGTACTTC
d_gene: TRBD2
j_gene: TRBJ2-7
v_gene: TRBV5-1
abundance: many

CDR3aa: CAWTPGNTIYF
CDR3nt: TGTGCCTGGACCCCTGGAAACACCATATATTTT
d_gene: NA
j_gene: TRBJ1-3
v_gene: TRBV30
abundance: few

CDR3aa: CASSGLGVQAFF
CDR3nt: TGTGCCAGCAGTGGGTTGGGGGTTCAGGCTTTCTTT
d_gene: NA
j_gene: TRBJ1-1
v_gene: TRBV2
abundance: NA

CDR3aa: CASSPGLADVNTQYF
CDR3nt: TGTGCCAGCAGCCCGGGACTAGCAGACGTAAATACGCAGTATTTT
d_gene: TRBD2
j_gene: TRBJ2-3
v_gene: TRBV7-3
abundance: NA

CDR3aa: CASSLDTWAGGHTEAFF
CDR3nt: TGCGCCAGCAGCTTGGATACGTGGGCAGGGGGCCACACTGAAGCTTTCTTT
d_gene: TRBD1
j_gene: TRBJ1-1
v_gene: TRBV5-1
abundance: NA

CDR3aa: CASSFLLPPGGEQFF
CDR3nt: TGTGCCAGCAGCTTTCTACTCCCTCCTGGTGGTGAGCAGTTCTTC
d_gene: NA
j_gene: TRBJ2-1
v_gene: TRBV7-2
abundance: few

CDR3aa: CASSLAGPAGPRDNEQFF
CDR3nt: TGCGCCAGCAGCTTGGCGGGTCCTGCAGGACCAAGGGACAATGAGCAGTTCTTC
d_gene: NA
j_gene: TRBJ2-1
v_gene: TRBV5-1
abundance: NA

CDR3aa: CSARRGELAKNIQYF
CDR3nt: TGCAGTGCTCGTCGCGGGGAACTAGCCAAAAACATTCAGTACTTC
d_gene: NA
j_gene: TRBJ2-4
v_gene: TRBV20-1
abundance: few

CDR3aa: CSARLTASGELFF
CDR3nt: TGCAGTGCTAGATTGACCGCTAGCGGGGAGCTGTTTTTT
d_gene: NA
j_gene: TRBJ2-2
v_gene: TRBV20-1
abundance: many

CDR3aa: CASRVGGGNTEAFF
CDR3nt: TGTGCCAGCAGGGTAGGCGGCGGGAACACTGAAGCTTTCTTT
d_gene: NA
j_gene: TRBJ1-1
v_gene: TRBV11-2
abundance: few

CDR3aa: CASSQGRLDTQYF
CDR3nt: TGCGCCAGCAGCCAGGGACGCTTAGATACGCAGTATTTT
d_gene: NA
j_gene: TRBJ2-3
v_gene: TRBV4-3
abundance: NA

CDR3aa: CASSLGWDREQPQHF
CDR3nt: TGTGCCAGCAGCTTGGGTTGGGACAGGGAGCAGCCCCAGCATTTT
d_gene: TRBD1
j_gene: TRBJ1-5
v_gene: TRBV7-9
abundance: NA

CDR3aa: CASSQGPGTGEGNTEAFF
CDR3nt: TGCGCCAGCAGCCAAGGGCCCGGGACAGGGGAGGGGAACACTGAAGCTTTCTTT
d_gene: TRBD1
j_gene: TRBJ1-1
v_gene: TRBV4-1
abundance: few

CDR3aa: CASSPPGRGGLYEQYF
CDR3nt: TGCGCCAGCAGCCCACCCGGGAGGGGGGGCCTATACGAGCAGTACTTC
d_gene: TRBD2
j_gene: TRBJ2-7
v_gene: TRBV4-1
abundance: NA

CDR3aa: CASSDSTSGGDTQYF
CDR3nt: TGTGCCAGCAGTGACTCGACTAGCGGGGGGGATACGCAGTATTTT
d_gene: TRBD2
j_gene: TRBJ2-3
v_gene: TRBV6-4
abundance: many

CDR3aa: CASSQWGGTDTQYF
CDR3nt: TGTGCCAGCAGCCAATGGGGCGGCACAGATACGCAGTATTTT
d_gene: NA
j_gene: TRBJ2-3
v_gene: TRBV16
abundance: few